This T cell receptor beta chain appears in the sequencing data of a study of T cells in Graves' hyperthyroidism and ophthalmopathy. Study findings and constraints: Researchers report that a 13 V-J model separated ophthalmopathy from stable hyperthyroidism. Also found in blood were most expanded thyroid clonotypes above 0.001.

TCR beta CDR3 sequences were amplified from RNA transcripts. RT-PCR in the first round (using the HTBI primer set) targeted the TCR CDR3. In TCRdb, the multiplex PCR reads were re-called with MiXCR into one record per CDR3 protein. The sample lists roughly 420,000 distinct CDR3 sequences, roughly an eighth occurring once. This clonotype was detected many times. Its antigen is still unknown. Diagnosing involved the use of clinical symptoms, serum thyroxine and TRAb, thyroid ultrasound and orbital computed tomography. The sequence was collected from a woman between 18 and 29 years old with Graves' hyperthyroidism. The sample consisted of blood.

CDR3 region: CASSPPQDRLFYEQYF. The CDR3 DNA reads as TGTGCCAGCAGTCCCCCCCAGGACAGACTTTTCTACGAGCAGTACTTC. The chain links TRBV28 to TRBJ2-7, with D maybe TRBD1 (6 bases). Trimming stripped 5 bases from V and 3 bases from J, with 20 bases between. Looked up from germline, CDR1 is MDHEN and CDR2 is SYDVKM. CDR3 size: 16 residues.